This record covers a single T cell receptor beta chain. Its target is unknown. Researchers used 5'RACE with constant-segment primers to make TCR alpha and TCR beta cDNA libraries that carry sample barcodes and UMIs. TCRdb re-analysed the 5' RACE reads in MiXCR, keeping a single row per CDR3 protein. The data hold 200,000 to 250,000 distinct CDR3 sequences, with approximately 10% observed a single time. The sample is drawn from a study of T-cell memory formation after mild COVID-19. On the study more broadly: There were largely donor-specific TCR clusters.

From germline, CDR1 is LNHNV and CDR2 YYDKDF (reference sequence). The CDR3 spans 16 residues. With 0 bases removed from V and 4 bases from J, the gap between germline ends came to 15 bases. Study-wide points: CM and EM subsets held most contracting CD4+ clones; EMRA held CD8+ ones. Day 15 to 85 contracting clones showed balanced CD4/CD8; day 15 to 37 expanders favored CD4+.

The TCR comes from a man younger than 35 who had mild COVID-19 (a few samples of this study predate the infection). Cell type and time point are not known. This chain connects TRBV15 to TRBJ2-5; no definite D call. The specimen sequenced was PBMCs or a T cell subset sorted from them (not recorded which). CDR3 sequence reads: CATSRDRARIGETQYF. In DNA, the CDR3 is TGTGCCACCAGCAGAGATCGGGCCAGAATAGGAGAGACCCAGTACTTC.